This is a list of T cell receptor beta chains from one sample in a study of CD8 T cells in Susac syndrome. Each CDR3 protein is one row after TCRdb ran MiXCR on the immunoSEQ multiplex PCR reads. Among hundreds of thousands of distinct CDR3 sequences, 90% to 97% were seen once, and the ten largest hold roughly 0.1%. Specimen: CD4+ T cells from PBMCs. The source is a human donor with Susac syndrome. CDR3s include the opening cysteine and the closing phenylalanine or tryptophan. A D gene is named only where the DNA matches it firmly. Only part of the rows carry a size: once, few, many, or a class if the clone is expanded.

TGCAGCGTTAAGAAGTCCCCCACCCAAGAGACCCAGTACTTC	CSVKKSPTQETQYF	TRBV29-1	TRBJ2-5	.	.
TGTGCCAGCAGCCAAGTACTAGCGGGAGGGGCTAATGAGCAGTTCTTC	CASSQVLAGGANEQFF	TRBV3-1	TRBJ2-1	.	TRBD2
TGTGCCTGGATCCCACGGGGGCGAGGCTACACCTTC	CAWIPRGRGYTF	TRBV30	TRBJ1-2	.	.
TGTGCCAGCAGCCAAGATAGCCCGGGGGTTCAGCCCCAGCATTTT	CASSQDSPGVQPQHF	TRBV4-2	TRBJ1-5	.	.
TGCGCCAGCAGGGGGGGACTAGCGGGAGGTTCGGGTGAGCAGTTCTTC	CASRGGLAGGSGEQFF	TRBV4-1	TRBJ2-1	once	TRBD2
TGTGCCAGCAGAGGGACTAGCGGGAGATTAGCGCAGTTCTTC	CASRGTSGRLAQFF	TRBV3-1	TRBJ2-1	.	TRBD2
TGTGCCATCAGTCGGGGGGCGCTGCAGGACTCTGGGGCCAACGTCCTGACTTTC	CAISRGALQDSGANVLTF	TRBV10-3	TRBJ2-6	.	.
TGTGCCAGCTCACCCCAATACAATGAGCAGTTCTTC	CASSPQYNEQFF	TRBV18	TRBJ2-1	few	.
TGCGCCAGCAGCCAAGATCCCGGCGTCCGCGAGACCCAGTACTTC	CASSQDPGVRETQYF	TRBV4-1	TRBJ2-5	.	.
TGTGCCAGCAGCGTAGGGATCCTGAGCTCCTACAATGAGCAGTTCTTC	CASSVGILSSYNEQFF	TRBV9	TRBJ2-1	.	.
TGTGCCAGCAGTCGACAGGCACTCGGGGAGCAGTACTTC	CASSRQALGEQYF	TRBV2	TRBJ2-7	.	.
TGTGCCAGCAGCCAAGCAGAAGGGGCTGGTGGCTACACCTTC	CASSQAEGAGGYTF	TRBV4-2	TRBJ1-2	.	.
TGTGCCAGTGGCCCCTGGACAGGGGGCGAAGAGACCCAGTACTTC	CASGPWTGGEETQYF	TRBV25-1	TRBJ2-5	.	TRBD1
TGTGCCAGCAGGCCGAGACTAGCGGGAGGTGAGCAGTACTTC	CASRPRLAGGEQYF	TRBV28	TRBJ2-7	once	TRBD2
TGTGCCAGCAGTCTTGGGGACAGGGGCCTCGAAGAGACCCAGTACTTC	CASSLGDRGLEETQYF	TRBV2	TRBJ2-5	once	TRBD1
TGTGCCAGCAGTCGGCAGGGTAAACAGCCCCAGCATTTT	CASSRQGKQPQHF	TRBV6-2/TRBV6-3	TRBJ1-5	.	.
TGTGCCAGCAGCCCGGGACGGACCTCCTACGAGCAGTACTTC	CASSPGRTSYEQYF	TRBV5-4	TRBJ2-7	.	.
TGTGCCAGCAGTTTAGGCAGTCCCACCGGGGAGCTGTTTTTT	CASSLGSPTGELFF	TRBV12-3/TRBV12-4	TRBJ2-2	.	.
TGCAGTGCTAGAGATCGAACACAGGGGGACTACACCTTC	CSARDRTQGDYTF	TRBV20-1	TRBJ1-2	.	TRBD1
TGTGCCAGCAGCCAAACCATCAGAAGTGAAGCTTTCTTT	CASSQTIRSEAFF	TRBV3-1	TRBJ1-1	.	.
TGCGCCAGCAGCTTGGCGGGGCACTCGGAGCAGTTCTTC	CASSLAGHSEQFF	TRBV5-1	TRBJ2-1	.	.
TGTGCCAGCAGTAACCCGGGACAGATAGAAGAGACCCAGTACTTC	CASSNPGQIEETQYF	TRBV28	TRBJ2-5	.	TRBD1
TGTGCCAGCAGCCGGGACTTTGCTTACAATGAGCAGTTCTTC	CASSRDFAYNEQFF	TRBV5-6	TRBJ2-1	.	.
TGTGCCAGCAGCCGAGGACAGCCGACCAGCTCCTACGAGCAGTACTTC	CASSRGQPTSSYEQYF	TRBV14	TRBJ2-7	.	.
TGTGCTAGTGGCTCCTTGGGGGAGCAGTACTTC	CASGSLGEQYF	TRBV12-5	TRBJ2-7	.	.
TGTGCCACGGCGGGAAGTAGCGGCACAGATACGCAGTATTTT	CATAGSSGTDTQYF	TRBV24-1	TRBJ2-3	.	.
TGCAGTGCTAGAGTGACTAGCGGAAACTACAATGAGCAGTTCTTC	CSARVTSGNYNEQFF	TRBV20-1	TRBJ2-1	.	TRBD2
TGCGCCAGCAGCTTGGCAGCGGGGATATACAATGAGCAGTTCTTC	CASSLAAGIYNEQFF	TRBV5-1	TRBJ2-1	few	TRBD2
TGTGCCAGCAGTTTGAACAGGTATGAAGCTTTCTTT	CASSLNRYEAFF	TRBV28	TRBJ1-1	.	.
TGTGCCAGCAGCGTTGGAGGTCTCACAGATACGCAGTATTTT	CASSVGGLTDTQYF	TRBV9	TRBJ2-3	.	.
TGTGCCACCAGCAGCGTTGAGGGAACTGAAGCTTTCTTT	CATSSVEGTEAFF	TRBV15	TRBJ1-1	.	.
TGTGCCACCAGTGATACACCGGGACAGGGCCCCTACGAGCAGTACTTC	CATSDTPGQGPYEQYF	TRBV24-1	TRBJ2-7	.	TRBD1
TGTGCCAGCAGGGCCGGCGGGAGGGCCGGGGAGCAGTACTTC	CASRAGGRAGEQYF	TRBV11-2	TRBJ2-7	.	TRBD2
TGTGCCAGCAGACGCGCGGGGACAAATGAAAAACTGTTTTTT	CASRRAGTNEKLFF	TRBV14	TRBJ1-4	.	.
TGTGCCAGCAGCCTGGCCTCCTACGAGCAGTACTTC	CASSLASYEQYF	TRBV5-6	TRBJ2-7	.	.